The next 26 T cell receptor beta chains were all read from a single sample in a study of cytomegalovirus exposure and HLA in healthy donors. PCR amplification relied on 60 Vbeta primers (plus 13 Jbeta primers). The assay was immunoSEQ multiplex PCR, and TCRdb's table has in-frame clones only and misses some. The repertoire has roughly 100,000 clones, around 75% of them found once; the top ten carry approximately 2.2%. The sample taken for sequencing was PBMCs. The receptors were gathered from a man aged 30-40 years in good health and CMV-seronegative.

The chain links TRBV28 to TRBJ2-2; TRBD2 agrees at 13 bases. CDR1 and CDR2 (germline): MDHEN, SYDVKM. Trimming removed 6 bases from V and 3 bases from J; junction bases left unmatched: 13. The CDR3 spans 19 residues. CDR3 sequence (DNA): TGTGCCAGCAGGATTACTAGCGGGAGGGCCAATCGAGACACCGGGGAGCTGTTTTTT. Translated, it gives CASRITSGRANRDTGELFF.

This clone was picked up one time. The rearrangement uses TRBV5-1 and TRBJ2-1; 9 bases map to TRBD1. Germline V gene lookup returns CDR1 SGHRS and CDR2 YFSETQ. V was pared by 3 bases and J by 3 bases, with 7 bases of the junction left unmatched. This CDR3 is built from 16 residues. The CDR3, as DNA: TGCGCCAGCAGCTGGGCCGGGACAGGGCTCTACAATGAGCAGTTCTTC. As protein: CASSWAGTGLYNEQFF.

The CDR3 loop is CASSSPAGGLADTQYF. The CDR3 DNA follows: TGTGCCAGCAGCTCGCCAGCGGGGGGGTTGGCAGATACGCAGTATTTT. The chain couples TRBV13 to TRBJ2-3; 10 nucleotides agree with TRBD2. The germline V gene encodes CDR1 PRHDT and CDR2 FYEKMQ (reference sequence). Losses at the gene ends were 4 bases for V and 4 bases for J; bases not matched to a gene: 8. The CDR3 consists of 16 residues.

The chain uses TRBV2 and TRBJ2-2; TRBD1 is a possible D gene (5 bases). Deletions cut 7 bases from V and 2 bases from J, with 11 bases between. The CDR3 totals 14 residues. Germline-derived CDR1 and CDR2 are SNHLY and FYNNEI. CDR3 sequence: CASTLGLNTGELFF. The CDR3 DNA is TGTGCCAGCACCCTGGGGCTTAACACCGGGGAGCTGTTTTTT. Full variable domain (missing parts from reference TRBV2 and TRBJ2-2): EPEVTQTPSHQVTQMGQEVILRCVPISNHLYFYWYRQILGQKVEFLVSFYNNEISEKSEIFDDQFSVERPDGSNFTLKIRSTKLEDSAMYFCASTLGLNTGELFFGEGSRLTVL.

This clone showed up just a few times. The chain recombines TRBV6-1 with TRBJ2-4; tentative D call: TRBD2 (5 bases). V shed 0 bases and J shed 2 bases, with 8 bases lying between them. The CDR3 has 15 residues. CDR1 MNHNS and CDR2 SASEGT come from the germline V gene. This CDR3 is CASSEAGSSKNIQYF. CDR3 nucleotides: TGTGCCAGCAGTGAAGCAGGGAGTTCCAAAAACATTCAGTACTTC.

The chain employs TRBV7-8 and TRBJ1-5; perhaps TRBD1 as D (5 bases). V lost 5 bases and J lost 7, with 30 bases in between. This CDR3 comprises 19 residues. Germline CDR1 is SGHVS and CDR2 is FQNEAQ. The CDR3 reads CASSPTRDSIWVNGQPQHF. Here the CDR3 DNA reads TGTGCCAGCAGCCCGACACGGGACTCAATCTGGGTCAACGGACAGCCCCAGCATTTT.

The chain is built from TRBV7-2 and TRBJ1-5; D gene unclear. The germline V gene encodes CDR1 SGHTA and CDR2 FQGNSA. The CDR3 is made up of 13 amino acids. Trimming pared 5 bases from V and 4 bases from J, leaving 9 bases between. The CDR3 region has the DNA TGTGCCAGCAGCCAATCAAATAATCAGCCCCAGCATTTT. Its protein is CASSQSNNQPQHF.

The rearrangement uses TRBV27 and TRBJ1-2; 8 bases fit TRBD1. Trimming removed 6 bases from V and 9 bases from J; junction bases left unmatched: 12. The CDR3 spans 14 residues. The germline V gene has CDR1 MNHEY and CDR2 SMNVEV (reference sequence). The CDR3 sequence: CASSDSPGGLRYTF. In DNA form, the CDR3 reads TGTGCCAGCAGCGACAGCCCAGGGGGCTTGCGCTACACCTTC.

This clone was recorded once. The chain recombines TRBV7-8 with TRBJ1-1; the match to TRBD1 covers 7 bases. Trimming removed 1 base from V and 11 bases from J; junction bases left unmatched: 13. The CDR3 runs 15 residues. Germline V lookup: CDR1 SGHVS, CDR2 FQNEAQ. CDR3 loop: CASSLGVRGIVPAFF. CDR3 coding DNA: TGTGCCAGCAGCTTAGGGGTCAGGGGGATAGTTCCGGCTTTCTTT.

In this sample, this clone turned up once. Other DNA sequences in the same sample also yield this CDR3. This CDR3 is CASSPGQGTDTQYF. The CDR3, as DNA: TGTGCCAGCAGCCCGGGACAGGGCACAGATACGCAGTATTTT. The chain employs TRBV7-2 and TRBJ2-3; TRBD1 matches at 8 bases. Germline lookup yields CDR1 SGHTA and CDR2 FQGNSA. V shed 5 bases and J 1 base; nucleotides not matched to a gene: 2. The CDR3 runs to 14 residues.

This clone was detected only a few times. The chain combines TRBV1 with TRBJ2-1; TRBD1 is the table's D call, not checked against the DNA. TRBV1 is listed as a pseudogene. CDR3 length equals 17 residues. DNA for the CDR3: TGCACCAGCAGCCAACCGCTAGGAAGATCAGGGCGCAATGAGCAGTTCTTC. It is translated as CTSSQPLGRSGRNEQFF.

This clone was recorded only once. This sequence joins TRBV5-1 and TRBJ2-7; 8 nucleotides align to TRBD2. Germline assignment: CDR1 SGHRS and CDR2 YFSETQ. V was clipped by 0 bases and J by 3 bases; unmatched bases: 8. The CDR3 totals 16 residues. The CDR3 region has the DNA TGCGCCAGCAGCTTGGCCGGAGCGGGAGTTCTCTACGAGCAGTACTTC. Its translation is CASSLAGAGVLYEQYF.

The V and J genes are TRBV19 and TRBJ2-3, with TRBD1 matching 11 bases. Germline trimming cut 7 bases from V and 4 bases from J; bases unmatched to any gene: 4. Germline V gene data show CDR1 as LNHDA and CDR2 as SQIVND (reference sequence). The CDR3 consists of 14 residues. CDR3 coding DNA: TGTGCCAGTACCCGGGGACAGGGGGCAGATACGCAGTATTTT. It yields the protein CASTRGQGADTQYF.

V usage is TRBV18 and J usage is TRBJ2-6; D call uncertain. There are 17 residues in the CDR3. Germline V gene lookup returns CDR1 KGHSH and CDR2 LQKENI. Trimming cost V 2 bases and J 2 bases, with 13 bases left between them. The CDR3: CASSPGQAKTGANVLTF. DNA for the CDR3: TGTGCCAGCTCACCAGGGCAGGCCAAAACTGGGGCCAACGTCCTGACTTTC.

CDR3 residues: CASSLLGGETQYF. DNA of the CDR3: TGTGCCAGCAGCTTGTTAGGGGGAGAGACCCAGTACTTC. This chain links TRBV5-8 with TRBJ2-5; a possible D gene is TRBD1 (6 bases). From germline, CDR1 is SGHTS and CDR2 YDEGEE. V lost 1 base and J 4 bases, leaving 8 bases between the germline ends. The CDR3 has 13 residues.

V and J are TRBV6-4 and TRBJ2-1; 7 bases agree with TRBD1. Germline loops: CDR1 MRHNA, CDR2 SNTAGT. J was trimmed by 0 bases and V by 6 bases; bases with no gene match: 5. The length of the CDR3 is 15 residues. The CDR3: CASRRDSSSYNEQFF. The CDR3 DNA is TGTGCCAGCAGACGGGACAGCAGCTCCTACAATGAGCAGTTCTTC.

The chain uses TRBV18 and TRBJ1-4, with no clear D. This CDR3 is 15 amino acids long. Trimming removed 3 bases at V and 3 bases at J, with 11 bases between. Germline loops: CDR1 KGHSH, CDR2 LQKENI. The CDR3 is CASSPSGNPNEKLFF. In DNA form, the CDR3 reads TGTGCCAGCTCACCCTCGGGGAACCCTAATGAAAAACTGTTTTTT.

This clone was detected once. The gene calls are TRBV5-6 and TRBJ2-7, with D maybe TRBD2 (6 bases). Germline-derived CDR1 and CDR2 are SGHDT and YYEEEE. V gave up 6 bases and J gave up 4 bases, with 14 bases separating them. This CDR3 is built from 13 residues. The CDR3 sequence is CASTLGGPYEQYF. The CDR3 DNA follows: TGTGCCAGCACCCTGGGGGGTCCTTACGAGCAGTACTTC.

The rearrangement links TRBV6-5 to TRBJ1-2; 7 bases fit TRBD1. Germline values: CDR1 MNHEY, CDR2 SVGAGI. CDR3 length: 16 amino acids. The J segment lost 11 bases and the V segment lost 0 bases, leaving 15 bases of the junction unmatched. CDR3 in DNA: TGTGCCAGCAGTTACTCGGCAGCCGACAGGGCTTCAGGATACACCTTC. It specifies CASSYSAADRASGYTF.

The chain has TRBV6-5 and TRBJ1-6; no reliable D call. This CDR3 is 16 amino acids long. The germline V and J ends were trimmed by 4 bases and 0 bases, with 10 bases remaining between them. CDR1 MNHEY and CDR2 SVGAGI come from the germline V gene. The CDR3 bases are TGTGCCAGCAGTTTCTCCCTGAGCTCCTATAATTCACCCCTCCACTTT. Residues: CASSFSLSSYNSPLHF.

This clone was found once. The gene calls are TRBV7-9 and TRBJ1-1; D is perhaps TRBD1 (6 bases). This CDR3 region has 14 residues. Germline V gene lookup returns CDR1 SEHNR and CDR2 FQNEAQ (reference sequence). V lost 1 base, J lost 1 base, and 7 bases lay in between. CDR3 nucleotide sequence: TGTGCCAGCAGCTTAGAGGGACAGAACACTGAAGCTTTCTTT. Amino acid sequence: CASSLEGQNTEAFF.

The chain combines TRBV7-2 with TRBJ1-5; 9 positions agree with TRBD1. The CDR3 spans 17 residues. Germline V gene data show CDR1 as SGHTA and CDR2 as FQGNSA. Unmatched junction bases numbered 10, after V lost 3 bases and J lost 4 bases. The CDR3 sequence: CASSFPTGGSENQPQHF. The CDR3, as DNA: TGTGCCAGCAGCTTTCCGACAGGGGGGTCCGAGAATCAGCCCCAGCATTTT.

This clone was seen a single time. The rearrangement joins TRBV7-2 to TRBJ2-1, with 11 bases matching TRBD2. The CDR3 is 15 amino acids. From germline, CDR1 is SGHTA and CDR2 FQGNSA. The V and J ends lost 5 bases and 6 bases, in that order; junction bases with no gene match: 6. The CDR3: CASSPYLAGGNEQFF. CDR3 sequence (DNA): TGTGCCAGCAGCCCTTATCTAGCGGGGGGCAATGAGCAGTTCTTC.

The chain joins TRBV7-2 to TRBJ1-5, with TRBD1 as a possible D gene (5 bases). Germline CDR1 and CDR2: SGHTA and FQGNSA. Trimming cost V 5 bases and J 7 bases, with 18 bases left between them. The CDR3 loop spans 15 amino acids. The CDR3 nucleotides are TGTGCCAGCAGCGCCGCACCAGGGTCTGGGCAGCCCCAGCATTTT. Protein: CASSAAPGSGQPQHF.

The chain combines TRBV30 with TRBJ1-1; D remains ambiguous. The germline V gene has CDR1 GTSNPN and CDR2 SVGIG (reference sequence). V dropped 4 bases and J dropped 0 bases, with 9 bases sitting between them. The CDR3 extends over 13 amino acids. CDR3 nucleotide sequence: TGTGCCTGGAAGGTTGGAGTGAACACTGAAGCTTTCTTT. Encoded protein: CAWKVGVNTEAFF.

The chain couples TRBV5-4 to TRBJ1-2; TRBD1 might be the D (5 bases). CDR1 and CDR2 (germline): SGHNT, YYREEE (reference sequence). V shed 0 bases and J shed 2 bases, with 8 bases lying between them. This CDR3 has 14 residues. CDR3 in DNA: TGTGCCAGCAGCTTGGCCCGGGGGAACTATGGCTACACCTTC. Its protein is CASSLARGNYGYTF.